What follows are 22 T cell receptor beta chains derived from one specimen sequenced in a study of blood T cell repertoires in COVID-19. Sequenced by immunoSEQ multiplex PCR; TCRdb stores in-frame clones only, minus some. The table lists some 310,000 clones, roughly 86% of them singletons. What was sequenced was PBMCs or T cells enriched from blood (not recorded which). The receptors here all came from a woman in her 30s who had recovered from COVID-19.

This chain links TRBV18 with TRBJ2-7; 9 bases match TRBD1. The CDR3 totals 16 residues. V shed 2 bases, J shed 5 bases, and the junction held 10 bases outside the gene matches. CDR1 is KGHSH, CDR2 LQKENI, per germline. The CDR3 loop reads CASSPFRDRVYNEQYF. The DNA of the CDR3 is TGTGCCAGCTCACCATTTCGGGACAGGGTTTACAACGAGCAGTACTTC. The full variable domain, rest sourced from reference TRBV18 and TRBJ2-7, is NAGVMQNPRHLVRRRGQEARLRCSPMKGHSHVYWYRQLPEEGLKFMVYLQKENIIDESGMPKERFSAEFPKEGPSILRIQQVVRGDSAAYFCASSPFRDRVYNEQYFGPGTRLTVT.

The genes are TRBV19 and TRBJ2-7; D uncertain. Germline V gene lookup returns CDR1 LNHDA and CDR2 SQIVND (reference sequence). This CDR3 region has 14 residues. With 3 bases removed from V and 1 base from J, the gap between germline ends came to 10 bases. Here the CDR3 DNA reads TGTGCCAGTAGTATGGCGGTAAAGTCCTACGAGCAGTACTTC. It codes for CASSMAVKSYEQYF.

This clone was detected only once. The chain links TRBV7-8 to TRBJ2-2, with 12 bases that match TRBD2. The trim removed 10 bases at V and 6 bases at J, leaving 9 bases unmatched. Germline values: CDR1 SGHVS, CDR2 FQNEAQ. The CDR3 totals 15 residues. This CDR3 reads CATRLAGVGAGELFF. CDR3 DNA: TGTGCCACCCGACTAGCGGGAGTCGGAGCCGGGGAGCTGTTTTTT.

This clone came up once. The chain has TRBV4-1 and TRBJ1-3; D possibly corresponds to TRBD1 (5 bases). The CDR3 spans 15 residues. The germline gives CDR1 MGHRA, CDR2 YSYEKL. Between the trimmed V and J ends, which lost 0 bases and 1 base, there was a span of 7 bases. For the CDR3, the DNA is TGCGCCAGCAGCCAAGAGACAGCGTCTGGAAACACCATATATTTT. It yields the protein CASSQETASGNTIYF.

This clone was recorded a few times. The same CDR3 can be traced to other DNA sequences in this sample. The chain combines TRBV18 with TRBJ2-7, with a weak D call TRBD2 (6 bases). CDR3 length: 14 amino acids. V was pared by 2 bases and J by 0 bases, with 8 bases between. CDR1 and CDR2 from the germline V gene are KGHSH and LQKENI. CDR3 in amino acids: CASSPGGTSYEQYF. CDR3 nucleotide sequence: TGTGCCAGCTCACCAGGGGGGACCTCCTACGAGCAGTACTTC. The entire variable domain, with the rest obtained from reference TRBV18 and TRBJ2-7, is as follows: NAGVMQNPRHLVRRRGQEARLRCSPMKGHSHVYWYRQLPEEGLKFMVYLQKENIIDESGMPKERFSAEFPKEGPSILRIQQVVRGDSAAYFCASSPGGTSYEQYFGPGTRLTVT.

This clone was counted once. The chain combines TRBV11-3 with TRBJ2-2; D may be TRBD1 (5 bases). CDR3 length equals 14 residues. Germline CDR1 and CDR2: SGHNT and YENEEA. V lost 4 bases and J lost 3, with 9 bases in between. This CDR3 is CASSSDTYTGELFF. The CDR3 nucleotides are TGTGCCAGCAGCTCGGACACCTACACCGGGGAGCTGTTTTTT.

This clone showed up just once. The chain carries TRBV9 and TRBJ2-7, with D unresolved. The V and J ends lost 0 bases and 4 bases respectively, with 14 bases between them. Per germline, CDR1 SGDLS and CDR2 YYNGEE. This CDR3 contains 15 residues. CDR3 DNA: TGTGCCAGCAGCGTAGGAGGTCAGAAAGTATACGAGCAGTACTTC. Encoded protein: CASSVGGQKVYEQYF.

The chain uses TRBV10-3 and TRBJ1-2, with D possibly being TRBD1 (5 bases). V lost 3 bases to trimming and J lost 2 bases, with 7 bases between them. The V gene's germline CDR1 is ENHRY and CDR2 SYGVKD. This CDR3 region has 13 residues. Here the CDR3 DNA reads TGTGCCATCAGTGAACGACAGAACTATGGCTACACCTTC. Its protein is CAISERQNYGYTF.

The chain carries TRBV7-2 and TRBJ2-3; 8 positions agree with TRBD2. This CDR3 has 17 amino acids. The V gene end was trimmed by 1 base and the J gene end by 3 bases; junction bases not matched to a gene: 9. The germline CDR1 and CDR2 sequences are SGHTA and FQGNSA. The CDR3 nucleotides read TGTGCCAGCAGCTTAGAGGCTCGAGCGGGAGTGACAGATACGCAGTATTTT. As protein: CASSLEARAGVTDTQYF.

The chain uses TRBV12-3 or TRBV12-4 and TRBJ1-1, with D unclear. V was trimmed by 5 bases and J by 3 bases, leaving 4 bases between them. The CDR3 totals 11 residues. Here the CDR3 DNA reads TGTGCCAGCAGTCCTGACACTGAAGCTTTCTTT. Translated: CASSPDTEAFF.

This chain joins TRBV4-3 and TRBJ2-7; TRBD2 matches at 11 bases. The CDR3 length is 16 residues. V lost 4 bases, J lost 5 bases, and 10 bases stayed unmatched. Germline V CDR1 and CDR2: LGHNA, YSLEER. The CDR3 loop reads CASSRLAGGSFDEQYF. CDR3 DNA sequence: TGCGCCAGCAGCCGATTAGCGGGAGGGTCATTCGACGAGCAGTACTTC.

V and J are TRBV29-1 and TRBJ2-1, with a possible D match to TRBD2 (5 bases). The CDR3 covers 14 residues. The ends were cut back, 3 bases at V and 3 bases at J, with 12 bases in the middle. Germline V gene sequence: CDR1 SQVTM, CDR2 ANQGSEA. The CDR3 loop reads CSVDVAGIYNEQFF. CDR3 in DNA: TGCAGCGTTGATGTCGCGGGCATCTACAATGAGCAGTTCTTC.

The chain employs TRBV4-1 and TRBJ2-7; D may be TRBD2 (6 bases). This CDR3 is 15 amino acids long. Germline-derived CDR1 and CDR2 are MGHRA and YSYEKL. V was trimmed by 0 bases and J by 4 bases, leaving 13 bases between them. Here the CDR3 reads CASSQDASEPYEQYF. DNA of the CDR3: TGCGCCAGCAGCCAAGATGCTAGCGAACCGTACGAGCAGTACTTC.

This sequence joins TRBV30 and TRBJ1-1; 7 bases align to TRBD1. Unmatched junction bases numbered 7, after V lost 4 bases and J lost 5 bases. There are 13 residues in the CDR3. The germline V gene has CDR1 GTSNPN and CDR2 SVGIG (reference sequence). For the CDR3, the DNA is TGTGCCTGGAACAGGGGCGCGGGTACTGAAGCTTTCTTT. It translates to CAWNRGAGTEAFF.

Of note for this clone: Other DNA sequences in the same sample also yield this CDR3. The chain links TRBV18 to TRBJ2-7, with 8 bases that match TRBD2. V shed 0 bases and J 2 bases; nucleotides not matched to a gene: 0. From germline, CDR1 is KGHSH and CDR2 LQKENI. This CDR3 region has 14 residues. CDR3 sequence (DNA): TGTGCCAGCTCACCACCAGCGGGAGCCTACGAGCAGTACTTC. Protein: CASSPPAGAYEQYF.

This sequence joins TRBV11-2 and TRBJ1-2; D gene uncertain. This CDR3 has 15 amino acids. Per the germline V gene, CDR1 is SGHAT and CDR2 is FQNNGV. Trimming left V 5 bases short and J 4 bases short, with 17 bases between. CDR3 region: CASSAYMRRFYGYTF. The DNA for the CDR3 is TGTGCCAGCAGCGCGTATATGAGGCGTTTCTATGGCTACACCTTC.

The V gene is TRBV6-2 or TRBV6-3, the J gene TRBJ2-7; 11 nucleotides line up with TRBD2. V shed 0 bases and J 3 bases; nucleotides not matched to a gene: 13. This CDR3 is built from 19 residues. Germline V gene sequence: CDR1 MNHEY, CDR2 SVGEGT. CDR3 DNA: TGTGCCAGCAGTTACTCGCCTAGCGGGAGGATGTTTAGGAACTACGAGCAGTACTTC. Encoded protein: CASSYSPSGRMFRNYEQYF.

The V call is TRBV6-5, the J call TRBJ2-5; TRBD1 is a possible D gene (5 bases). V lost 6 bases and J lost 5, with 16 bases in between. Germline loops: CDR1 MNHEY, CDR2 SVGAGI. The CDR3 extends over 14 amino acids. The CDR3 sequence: CASRQPQGRETQYF. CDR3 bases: TGTGCCAGCAGGCAACCTCAGGGTCGGGAGACCCAGTACTTC.

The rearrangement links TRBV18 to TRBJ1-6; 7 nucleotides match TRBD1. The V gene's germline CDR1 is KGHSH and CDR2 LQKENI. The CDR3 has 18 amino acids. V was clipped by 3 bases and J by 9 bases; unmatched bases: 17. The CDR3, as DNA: TGTGCCAGCTCACCCGGAGGACAGGTGGGAAAAGGGACTTCACCCCTCCACTTT. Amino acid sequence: CASSPGGQVGKGTSPLHF.

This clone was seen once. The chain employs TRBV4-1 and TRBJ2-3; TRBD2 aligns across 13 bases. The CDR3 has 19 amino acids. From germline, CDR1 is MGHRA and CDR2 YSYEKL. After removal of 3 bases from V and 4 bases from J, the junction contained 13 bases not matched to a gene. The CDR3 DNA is TGCGCCAGCAGCCAGCGGACTAGCGGGAGTTATGGCAGGCCAGATACGCAGTATTTT. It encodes CASSQRTSGSYGRPDTQYF.

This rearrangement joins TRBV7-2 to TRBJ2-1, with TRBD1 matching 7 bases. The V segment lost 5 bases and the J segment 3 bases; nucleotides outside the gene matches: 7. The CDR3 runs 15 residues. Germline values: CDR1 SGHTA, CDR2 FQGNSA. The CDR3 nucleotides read TGTGCCAGCAGCGTACAGGGGCTGCTCTACAATGAGCAGTTCTTC. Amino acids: CASSVQGLLYNEQFF. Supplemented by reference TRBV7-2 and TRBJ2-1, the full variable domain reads GAGVSQSPSNKVTEKGKDVELRCDPISGHTALYWYRQSLGQGLEFLIYFQGNSAPDKSGLPSDRFSAERTGGSVSTLTIQRTQQEDSAVYLCASSVQGLLYNEQFFGPGTRLTVL.

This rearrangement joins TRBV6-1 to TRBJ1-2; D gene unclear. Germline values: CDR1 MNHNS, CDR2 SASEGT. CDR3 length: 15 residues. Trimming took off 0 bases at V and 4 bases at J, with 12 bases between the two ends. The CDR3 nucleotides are TGTGCCAGCAGTGAAGCAGAATGGGAGAGCTATGGCTACACCTTC. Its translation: CASSEAEWESYGYTF.